What follows are 32 T cell receptor beta chains derived from one specimen sequenced in a study of blood T cell repertoires in COVID-19. Method: immunoSEQ multiplex PCR; TCRdb's copy keeps in-frame clones and lacks some. This sample has 100,000 to 150,000 clones; roughly 90% occur once, and the top ten carry approximately 8.7%. Sequenced sample: peripheral blood. The receptors stem from a man in his 70s who had recovered from COVID-19.

This chain links TRBV3-1 (or the pseudogene TRBV3-2) with TRBJ2-2, with TRBD1 matching over 8 bases. Germline V gene sequence: CDR1 LGHDT, CDR2 YNNKEL (reference sequence). V was clipped by 8 bases and J by 1 base; unmatched bases: 0. This CDR3 region has 13 residues. The CDR3 loop is CASGTGNTGELFF. The CDR3 coding sequence is TGTGCCAGCGGGACAGGGAACACCGGGGAGCTGTTTTTT.

The chain combines TRBV5-1 with TRBJ2-5; no clear D gene. V lost 1 base, J lost 5 bases, and 12 bases lay in between. This CDR3 region has 14 residues. Per the germline V gene, CDR1 is SGHRS and CDR2 is YFSETQ. This CDR3 reads CASSLLPGEETQYF. The CDR3, as DNA: TGCGCCAGCAGCTTGCTTCCGGGTGAGGAGACCCAGTACTTC.

In this sample, this clone turned up once. The chain joins TRBV7-2 to TRBJ2-7; D possibly corresponds to TRBD2 (6 bases). Germline CDR1 and CDR2: SGHTA and FQGNSA. The CDR3 totals 13 residues. V lost 1 base and J lost 3, with 7 bases in between. CDR3 DNA sequence: TGTGCCAGCAGCTTAGGGAGGGGCTACGAGCAGTACTTC. It encodes CASSLGRGYEQYF. The whole variable domain, filled in from reference TRBV7-2 and TRBJ2-7, reads GAGVSQSPSNKVTEKGKDVELRCDPISGHTALYWYRQSLGQGLEFLIYFQGNSAPDKSGLPSDRFSAERTGGSVSTLTIQRTQQEDSAVYLCASSLGRGYEQYFGPGTRLTVT.

V usage is TRBV5-1 and J usage is TRBJ1-1; D gene uncertain. V shed 1 base and J shed 6 bases, with 13 bases lying between them. The germline CDR1 and CDR2 sequences are SGHRS and YFSETQ. The CDR3 length is 14 residues. CDR3 nucleotides: TGCGCCAGCAGCTTGTACGGCAGAGCGTCTGAAGCTTTCTTT. Translated: CASSLYGRASEAFF.

The chain uses TRBV24-1 and TRBJ2-1; 7 bases map to TRBD2. V was pared by 4 bases and J by 14 bases, with 13 bases of the junction left unmatched. The CDR3 is 14 amino acids. Per the germline V gene, CDR1 is KGHDR and CDR2 is SFDVKD. The CDR3 loop is CATSDPKLAYIKFF. The CDR3 nucleotides read TGTGCCACCAGTGACCCGAAACTAGCGTACATCAAGTTCTTC.

V and J are TRBV5-6 and TRBJ2-5; a possible D gene is TRBD2 (5 bases). The CDR3 sequence is 17 residues long. Trimming shortened V by 2 bases and J by 4 bases, and 21 bases separated the two germline ends. Germline-derived CDR1 and CDR2 are SGHDT and YYEEEE. The CDR3 region has the DNA TGTGCCAGCAGCTTTTTAGGGAGCGGATTCGAGGGAGAGACCCAGTACTTC. Amino acid sequence: CASSFLGSGFEGETQYF.

The table lists this clone with a count of one. The chain joins TRBV5-1 to TRBJ1-3; 8 nucleotides agree with TRBD1. Germline values: CDR1 SGHRS, CDR2 YFSETQ. The CDR3 has 17 amino acids. V shed 4 bases and J 0 bases; nucleotides not matched to a gene: 9. This CDR3 reads CASSIGTGRFSGNTIYF. Here the CDR3 DNA reads TGCGCCAGCAGCATAGGGACAGGCCGATTCTCTGGAAACACCATATATTTT.

This rearrangement joins TRBV5-6 to TRBJ2-1; 7 bases align to TRBD1. The J segment lost 9 bases and the V segment lost 2 bases, leaving 8 bases of the junction unmatched. CDR1 is SGHDT and CDR2 is YYEEEE in the germline V gene. CDR3 length equals 14 residues. The CDR3 DNA is TGTGCCAGCAGCTTACCGGGGCCAGGGGGTGAGCAGTTCTTC. This codes for CASSLPGPGGEQFF.

This sequence joins TRBV3-1 (or the pseudogene TRBV3-2) and TRBJ1-2; D may be TRBD1 (6 bases). Between the trimmed V and J ends, which lost 5 bases and 7 bases, there was a span of 17 bases. The CDR3 is 14 amino acids. Looked up from germline, CDR1 is LGHDT and CDR2 is YNNKEL (reference sequence). CDR3 nucleotides: TGTGCCAGCAGCGATTCTTGGGGGCCGCGTGGCTACACCTTC. Translated, it gives CASSDSWGPRGYTF.

This chain joins TRBV24-1 and TRBJ2-5; 8 bases map to TRBD1. The V gene's germline CDR1 is KGHDR and CDR2 SFDVKD. Unmatched junction bases numbered 5, after V lost 9 bases and J lost 3 bases. The CDR3 totals 13 residues. In nucleotides, the CDR3 is TGTGCCACCTACAGGGGGTCAGAAGAGACCCAGTACTTC. It encodes CATYRGSEETQYF.

This rearrangement joins TRBV7-3 to TRBJ2-2; TRBD2 agrees at 10 bases. The germline CDR1 and CDR2 sequences are SGHTA and FQGTGA. CDR3 length: 15 amino acids. The ends lost 7 bases at V and 4 bases at J; junction bases unmatched: 6. CDR3 protein: CASKPLAGATGELFF. In DNA, the CDR3 is TGTGCCAGCAAACCGCTAGCGGGGGCCACCGGGGAGCTGTTTTTT.

The CDR3 nucleotides are TGTGCCAGCAGTTACTACGGACAGGAAACTGAAGCTTTCTTT. Encoded protein: CASSYYGQETEAFF. The chain couples TRBV6-5 to TRBJ1-1; TRBD1 aligns across 7 bases. This CDR3 contains 14 residues. J gave up 5 bases and V 1 base, and 4 bases lay outside the gene matches. CDR1 MNHEY and CDR2 SVGAGI come from the germline V gene.

This rearrangement joins TRBV7-2 to TRBJ2-5; D gene unclear. This CDR3 spans 14 amino acids. The germline V gene encodes CDR1 SGHTA and CDR2 FQGNSA. V lost 4 bases and J lost 2, with 11 bases in between. DNA for the CDR3: TGTGCCAGCAGCTCCGACACGGCGCAAGAGACCCAGTACTTC. This translates into CASSSDTAQETQYF.

The chain has TRBV2 and TRBJ2-4; 9 bases line up with TRBD1. CDR1 SNHLY and CDR2 FYNNEI come from the germline V gene. With 5 bases clipped from V and 10 bases from J, the junction kept 6 bases outside the gene matches. The CDR3 extends over 13 amino acids. CDR3 in DNA: TGTGCCAGCAGTCCCAACAGGGGGCAAATTCAGTACTTC. Its translation is CASSPNRGQIQYF.

This rearrangement joins TRBV30 to TRBJ2-3; D is perhaps TRBD1 (6 bases). This CDR3 is built from 11 residues. Germline CDR1 GTSNPN, CDR2 SVGIG (reference sequence). V lost 0 bases, J lost 10 bases, and 8 bases lay in between. CDR3 in amino acids: CAWSVQGAQYF. For the CDR3, the DNA is TGTGCCTGGAGTGTACAGGGTGCGCAGTATTTT.

The CDR3 DNA sequence: TGTGCCACCAGTGATTTGACGGGGGGCCCCCTCCACTTT. Translated, it gives CATSDLTGGPLHF. The V call is TRBV24-1, the J call TRBJ1-6; maybe TRBD1 (6 bases). V was clipped by 0 bases and J by 13 bases, with 9 bases between them. Germline lookup yields CDR1 KGHDR and CDR2 SFDVKD. The CDR3 length is 13 residues.

The rearrangement uses TRBV10-3 and TRBJ2-7, with 9 bases that match TRBD2. Germline V lookup: CDR1 ENHRY, CDR2 SYGVKD. The CDR3 runs 17 residues. V gave up 4 bases and J gave up 2 bases; unmatched junction bases: 12. This CDR3 is CAISGRLAGRQTYEQYF. CDR3 nucleotide sequence: TGTGCCATCAGTGGGCGGCTAGCGGGACGGCAGACCTACGAGCAGTACTTC.

This chain links TRBV7-8 with TRBJ2-7, with 8 bases lining up with TRBD1. V was clipped by 5 bases and J by 3 bases; unmatched bases: 6. The CDR3 contains 14 residues. CDR1 and CDR2 (germline): SGHVS, FQNEAQ. The CDR3 loop is CASSPGTGYYEQYF. The CDR3 DNA reads TGTGCCAGCAGCCCCGGGACAGGATACTACGAGCAGTACTTC.

The CDR3 DNA is TGCAGTGCTAGTTCGGCAGGTAACACTGAAGCTTTCTTT. This sequence encodes CSASSAGNTEAFF. The rearrangement uses TRBV20-1 and TRBJ1-1; D ambiguous. This CDR3 has 13 residues. Germline V gives CDR1 DFQATT, CDR2 SNEGSKA (reference sequence). Trimming took 3 bases from V and 2 from J, leaving 10 bases between them.

This rearrangement joins TRBV27 to TRBJ2-3; unclear D gene. Trimming shortened V by 0 bases and J by 0 bases, and 7 bases separated the two germline ends. Germline CDR1 and CDR2: MNHEY and SMNVEV (reference sequence). The CDR3 has 15 residues. Here the CDR3 reads CASSLSPESTDTQYF. DNA for the CDR3: TGTGCCAGCAGTTTATCGCCGGAGAGCACAGATACGCAGTATTTT.

The V call is TRBV2, the J call TRBJ2-7; D unclear. Germline CDR1 and CDR2: SNHLY and FYNNEI. CDR3 length: 13 amino acids. V was shortened by 6 bases and J by 7 bases, with 16 bases between the two germline ends. Here the CDR3 reads CASRTLPRREQYF. CDR3 coding DNA: TGTGCCAGCAGGACACTGCCCCGTAGAGAGCAGTACTTC.

A word on this clone: The sample carries other DNA sequences with the same CDR3. The V gene is TRBV28, the J gene TRBJ2-5; 10 bases are a match to TRBD2. The CDR3 has 15 residues. The germline gives CDR1 MDHEN, CDR2 SYDVKM. The trim removed 2 bases at V and 2 bases at J, leaving 2 bases unmatched. The CDR3 region is CASSLRTSGQETQYF. CDR3 nucleotides: TGTGCCAGCAGTTTACGGACTAGCGGACAAGAGACCCAGTACTTC.

The chain combines TRBV4-1 with TRBJ2-5; TRBD2 aligns across 16 bases. The V gene's germline CDR1 is MGHRA and CDR2 YSYEKL. V shed 6 bases, J shed 6 bases, and the junction held 7 bases outside the gene matches. The CDR3 is 16 amino acids. The CDR3 loop is CASSPGTSGGAKTQYF. Here the CDR3 DNA reads TGCGCCAGCAGTCCCGGGACTAGCGGGGGGGCGAAGACCCAGTACTTC.

This clone occurred once. The rearrangement joins TRBV19 to TRBJ1-1; D uncertain. CDR3 length: 16 residues. Germline V lookup: CDR1 LNHDA, CDR2 SQIVND (reference sequence). The V end lost 1 base, the J end lost 0 bases, and 12 bases lay between the germline ends. The CDR3 is CASSIATARLNTEAFF. The CDR3 DNA follows: TGTGCCAGTAGTATAGCTACGGCTAGATTGAACACTGAAGCTTTCTTT.

V and J are TRBV6-5 and TRBJ1-1; a possible D gene is TRBD1 (6 bases). Deletions cut 6 bases from V and 8 bases from J, with 13 bases between. CDR3 size: 12 residues. The germline CDR1 and CDR2 sequences are MNHEY and SVGAGI. This chain's CDR3 is CASSHQTGEAFF. As DNA, the CDR3 is TGTGCCAGCAGCCACCAAACAGGGGAAGCTTTCTTT.

This chain joins TRBV9 and TRBJ1-6; D remains ambiguous. V lost 3 bases, J lost 8 bases, and 18 bases lay in between. CDR1 is SGDLS and CDR2 is YYNGEE in the germline V gene. The CDR3 runs 16 residues. The CDR3 nucleotides are TGTGCCAGCAGCGAATCAACTGCCCCCGGGTATTCACCCCTCCACTTT. Amino acids: CASSESTAPGYSPLHF.

The chain carries TRBV7-6 and TRBJ2-5; TRBD2 agrees at 7 bases. V was clipped by 2 bases and J by 2 bases; unmatched bases: 2. The CDR3 loop spans 14 amino acids. The germline V gene has CDR1 SGHVS and CDR2 FNYEAQ. The CDR3 loop reads CASSLLAGQETQYF. The CDR3 nucleotides are TGTGCCAGCAGCTTATTAGCGGGTCAAGAGACCCAGTACTTC.

V gene TRBV5-1 combines with J gene TRBJ2-3; 8 bases align to TRBD2. Losses at the gene ends were 4 bases for V and 4 bases for J; bases not matched to a gene: 11. CDR3 length equals 16 residues. CDR1 and CDR2 (germline): SGHRS, YFSETQ. The CDR3 loop is CASSHGSSGSPDTQYF. CDR3 coding DNA: TGCGCCAGCAGCCACGGGTCAAGCGGGAGCCCAGATACGCAGTATTTT.

The J gene is TRBJ1-4, the V gene TRBV28; D is uncertain. This CDR3 spans 15 amino acids. Looked up from germline, CDR1 is MDHEN and CDR2 is SYDVKM. V gave up 6 bases and J gave up 0 bases, with 11 bases separating them. CDR3 residues: CASSRRAATNEKLFF. In nucleotides, the CDR3 is TGTGCCAGCAGCCGGAGGGCAGCAACTAATGAAAAACTGTTTTTT.

The J gene is TRBJ1-1, the V gene TRBV5-4; 11 nucleotides align to TRBD1. The CDR3 is 13 residues long. CDR1 is SGHNT and CDR2 is YYREEE in the germline V gene (reference sequence). V lost 4 bases, J lost 7 bases, and 3 bases stayed unmatched. The CDR3 sequence: CASSGTGGGEAFF. CDR3 in DNA: TGTGCCAGCAGCGGGACAGGGGGGGGTGAAGCTTTCTTT.

J is TRBJ2-3 and V is TRBV5-4; TRBD2 agrees at 11 bases. Trimming at V came to 2 bases and at J to 4 bases, leaving 3 bases not matched to a gene. The CDR3 contains 15 residues. Germline loops: CDR1 SGHNT, CDR2 YYREEE (reference sequence). Written as DNA, the CDR3 is TGTGCCAGCAGCTTTGGGACTAGCGGCCCAGATACGCAGTATTTT. Its translation: CASSFGTSGPDTQYF.

This clone was counted only a few times. The chain employs TRBV6-5 and TRBJ2-5; 9 positions agree with TRBD2. The CDR3 runs 14 residues. CDR1 and CDR2 (germline): MNHEY, SVGAGI. V was pared by 7 bases and J by 6 bases, with 9 bases of the junction left unmatched. CDR3 bases: TGTGCCAGCACACCCGGGACTAGCTCGAAGACCCAGTACTTC. It is translated as CASTPGTSSKTQYF.